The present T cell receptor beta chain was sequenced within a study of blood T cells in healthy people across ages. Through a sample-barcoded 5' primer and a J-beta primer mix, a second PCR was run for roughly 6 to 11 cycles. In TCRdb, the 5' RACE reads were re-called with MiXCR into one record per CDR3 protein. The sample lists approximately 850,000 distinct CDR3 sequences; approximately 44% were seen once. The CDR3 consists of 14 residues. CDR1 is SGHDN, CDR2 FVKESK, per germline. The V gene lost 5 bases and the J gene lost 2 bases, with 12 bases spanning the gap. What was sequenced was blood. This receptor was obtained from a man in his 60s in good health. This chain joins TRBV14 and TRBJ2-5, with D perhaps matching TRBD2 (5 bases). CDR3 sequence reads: CASSNRAAQETQYF. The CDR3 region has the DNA TGTGCCAGCAGCAACCGAGCGGCGCAAGAGACCCAGTACTTC.